The clone carrying this T cell receptor beta chain occurred once. Its antigen is as yet unknown. The V gene's germline CDR1 is SGHNT and CDR2 YYREEE (reference sequence). CDR3 length equals 13 residues. V was trimmed by 4 bases and J by 4 bases, leaving 11 bases between them. TCRdb's copy holds only in-frame clones and misses some; the assay was immunoSEQ multiplex PCR. The sample lists tens of thousands of clones, 75% to 85% seen once, with around 5.1% in the top ten. Time point in this sample: week 23, last vaccination. A 20-mer mutant IDH1 peptide at 300 ug was injected subcutaneously with topical imiquimod. Donor tumors were new WHO grade 3 or 4 IDH1-mutant, ATRX-lost astrocytomas. The sample originates from a study of a mutant IDH1 vaccine in newly diagnosed glioma. Study at large: Vaccine dosing followed radiotherapy by 4-6 weeks, or accompanied temozolomide cycles. Prior therapy was radiotherapy, temozolomide, or both; most received both.

The chain is built from TRBV5-4 and TRBJ1-2; D unclear. The clonotype comes from a man aged 40-49 years with glioma. Sequenced here: PBMCs, sampled from a glioma patient whose treatment included an IDH1 peptide vaccine. DNA for the CDR3: TGTGCCAGCAGCCCAACTTACGGCTATGGCTACACCTTC. Translating gives CASSPTYGYGYTF. Full variable domain (rest looked up from reference TRBV5-4 and TRBJ1-2): ETGVTQSPTHLIKTRGQQVTLRCSSQSGHNTVSWYQQALGQGPQFIFQYYREEENGRGNFPPRFSGLQFPNYSSELNVNALELDDSALYLCASSPTYGYGYTFGSGTRLTVV.